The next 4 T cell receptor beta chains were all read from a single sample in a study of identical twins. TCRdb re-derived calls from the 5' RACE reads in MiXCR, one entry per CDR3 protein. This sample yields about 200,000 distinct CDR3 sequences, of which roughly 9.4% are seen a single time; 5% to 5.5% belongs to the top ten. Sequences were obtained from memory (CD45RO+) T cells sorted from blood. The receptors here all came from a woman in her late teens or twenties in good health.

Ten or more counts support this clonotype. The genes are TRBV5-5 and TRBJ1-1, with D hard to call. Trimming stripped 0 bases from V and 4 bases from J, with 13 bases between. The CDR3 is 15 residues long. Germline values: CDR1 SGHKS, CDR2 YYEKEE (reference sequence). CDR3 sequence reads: CASSLEAKGGTEAFF. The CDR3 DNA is TGTGCCAGCAGCTTGGAAGCAAAAGGAGGCACTGAAGCTTTCTTT.

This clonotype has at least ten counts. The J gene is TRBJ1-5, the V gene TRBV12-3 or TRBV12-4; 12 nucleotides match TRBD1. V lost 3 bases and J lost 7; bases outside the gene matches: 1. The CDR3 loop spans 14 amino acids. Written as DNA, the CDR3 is TGTGCCAGCAGTTTGGGGACAGGGGGCCAGCCCCAGCATTTT. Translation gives CASSLGTGGQPQHF.

CDR3 residues: CASSSSTPGEKGNYGYTF. The CDR3 DNA reads TGTGCCAGCAGTTCGTCTACGCCAGGAGAGAAGGGTAACTATGGCTACACCTTC. The V gene is TRBV25-1, the J gene TRBJ1-2; no reliable D call. CDR3 size: 18 residues. Germline V CDR1 and CDR2: MGHDK, SYGVNS. Trimming cost V 5 bases and J 1 base, with 23 bases left between them.

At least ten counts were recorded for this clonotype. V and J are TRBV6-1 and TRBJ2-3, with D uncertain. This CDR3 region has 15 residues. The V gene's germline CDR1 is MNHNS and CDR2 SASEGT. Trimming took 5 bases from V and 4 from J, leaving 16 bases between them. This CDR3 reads CASSPLYRGADTQYF. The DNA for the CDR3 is TGTGCCAGCAGTCCGCTGTATCGCGGAGCAGATACGCAGTATTTT.